What follows are 11 T cell receptor beta chains derived from one specimen sequenced in a study of beta chain features in type 1 diabetes. Isolated RNA was reverse transcribed in full, so expressed TCRB transcripts were sequenced. Here immunoSEQ multiplex PCR was the method, and the copy in TCRdb shows in-frame clones only, minus some. The data contain 810,000 or so clones, 17% of them singletons. Sequenced input: naive CD4+ T cells from blood. These receptors were collected from a woman between 18 and 29 years old in good health.

The chain joins TRBV19 to TRBJ1-1; D is unclear. V was clipped by 5 bases and J by 3 bases, with 7 bases between them. CDR1 is LNHDA, CDR2 SQIVND, per germline (reference sequence). There are 12 residues in the CDR3. The CDR3 bases are TGTGCCAGTAGTTCAGGTTACACTGAAGCTTTCTTT. Protein product: CASSSGYTEAFF. Supplemented by reference TRBV19 and TRBJ1-1, the full variable domain reads DGGITQSPKYLFRKEGQNVTLSCEQNLNHDAMYWYRQDPGQGLRLIYYSQIVNDFQKGDIAEGYSVSREKKESFPLTVTSAQKNPTAFYLCASSSGYTEAFFGQGTRLTVV.

The chain uses TRBV9 and TRBJ2-1; 9 bases line up with TRBD1. V was pared by 2 bases and J by 2 bases, with 2 bases of the junction left unmatched. Germline CDR1 reads SGDLS; CDR2 reads YYNGEE. The CDR3 spans 15 residues. CDR3 nucleotide sequence: TGTGCCAGCAGCGTCCGGGACAGGGCCTACAATGAGCAGTTCTTC. Its translation: CASSVRDRAYNEQFF.

The chain links TRBV18 to TRBJ2-7, with D perhaps TRBD1 (6 bases). Trimming took off 4 bases at V and 6 bases at J, with 13 bases between the two ends. Germline loops: CDR1 KGHSH, CDR2 LQKENI. The CDR3 has 13 residues. This CDR3 reads CASSLNTGSEQYF. The CDR3 DNA reads TGTGCCAGCTCACTTAATACAGGGAGCGAGCAGTACTTC. Together with reference TRBV18 and TRBJ2-7, the CDR3 gives the full variable domain: NAGVMQNPRHLVRRRGQEARLRCSPMKGHSHVYWYRQLPEEGLKFMVYLQKENIIDESGMPKERFSAEFPKEGPSILRIQQVVRGDSAAYFCASSLNTGSEQYFGPGTRLTVT.

This clone has a handful of counts. The rearrangement uses TRBV5-6 and TRBJ2-7; D is uncertain. Trimming shortened V by 4 bases and J by 0 bases, and 11 bases separated the two germline ends. Germline-derived CDR1 and CDR2 are SGHDT and YYEEEE. This CDR3 contains 14 residues. CDR3 sequence (DNA): TGTGCCAGCAGCCAGCCACCGAACTCCTACGAGCAGTACTTC. It yields the protein CASSQPPNSYEQYF.

V and J are TRBV7-2 and TRBJ2-1; D may be TRBD2 (6 bases). V was pared by 5 bases and J by 1 base, with 12 bases between. This CDR3 has 15 residues. Germline-derived CDR1 and CDR2 are SGHTA and FQGNSA. The CDR3 sequence is CASSASSVSYNEQFF. Written as DNA, the CDR3 is TGTGCCAGCAGCGCATCTAGCGTTTCCTACAATGAGCAGTTCTTC.

This clone has a handful of counts. This chain connects TRBV4-2 to TRBJ2-7, with 7 bases identical to TRBD1. The CDR3 has 17 amino acids. Per the germline V gene, CDR1 is LGHNA and CDR2 is YNFKEQ. V shed 2 bases and J 7 bases; nucleotides not matched to a gene: 17. CDR3 protein: CASSQPEIIDRAGEQYF. The DNA for the CDR3 is TGTGCCAGCAGCCAACCAGAAATCATTGACAGGGCAGGGGAGCAGTACTTC.

V is TRBV5-1 and J is TRBJ1-1; D remains unclear. Germline CDR1 reads SGHRS; CDR2 reads YFSETQ. V was pared by 0 bases and J by 7 bases, with 7 bases between. The CDR3 has 12 residues. The CDR3 region has the DNA TGCGCCAGCAGCTTGGAGGGCCGTGAAGCTTTCTTT. Amino acid sequence: CASSLEGREAFF.

As DNA, the CDR3 is TGTGCCAGCAGTCCTAGACTAGCGGGAGGGCCAAGGGATACGCAGTATTTT. Amino acid sequence: CASSPRLAGGPRDTQYF. V is TRBV27 and J is TRBJ2-3; 14 bases agree with TRBD2. Per the germline V gene, CDR1 is MNHEY and CDR2 is SMNVEV (reference sequence). CDR3 length: 17 residues. J gave up 6 bases and V 5 bases, and 10 bases lay outside the gene matches.

This clone has just one count. The chain couples TRBV5-6 to TRBJ2-7; tentative D call: TRBD1 (6 bases). This CDR3 spans 15 amino acids. Trimming stripped 4 bases from V and 4 bases from J, with 18 bases between. CDR1 and CDR2 from the germline V gene are SGHDT and YYEEEE. The DNA of the CDR3 is TGTGCCAGCAGCCCCGGGATGGGGGCCGAGTACGAGCAGTACTTC. Its protein is CASSPGMGAEYEQYF.

This clone was seen a few times. This chain links TRBV7-2 with TRBJ2-1; 7 bases align to TRBD1. J was trimmed by 9 bases and V by 6 bases; bases with no gene match: 8. The CDR3 is 13 amino acids. The germline V gene has CDR1 SGHTA and CDR2 FQGNSA. CDR3 DNA sequence: TGTGCCAGCAGGGACAGGACTTGGGGTGAGCAGTTCTTC. This sequence encodes CASRDRTWGEQFF.

This clone was counted between two and nine times. V gene TRBV4-2 combines with J gene TRBJ2-2; 11 bases line up with TRBD1. Unmatched junction bases numbered 11, after V lost 3 bases and J lost 5 bases. Germline V gene data show CDR1 as LGHNA and CDR2 as YNFKEQ. The CDR3 covers 18 residues. CDR3 nucleotide sequence: TGTGCCAGCAGCCACGGAAGACCGGGACAGGGGGTGACCGGGGAGCTGTTTTTT. It codes for CASSHGRPGQGVTGELFF.